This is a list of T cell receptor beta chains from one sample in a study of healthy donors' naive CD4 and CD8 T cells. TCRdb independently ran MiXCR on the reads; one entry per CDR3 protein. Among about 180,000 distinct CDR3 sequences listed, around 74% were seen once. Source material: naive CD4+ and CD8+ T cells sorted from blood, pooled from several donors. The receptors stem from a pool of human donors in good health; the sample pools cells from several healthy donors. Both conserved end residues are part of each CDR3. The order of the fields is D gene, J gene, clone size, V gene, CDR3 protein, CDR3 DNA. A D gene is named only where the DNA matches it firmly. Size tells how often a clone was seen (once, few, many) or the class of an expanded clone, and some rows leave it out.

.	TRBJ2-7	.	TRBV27	CASSLYTRAGEQYF	TGTGCCAGCAGTTTATATACCAGGGCAGGCGAGCAGTACTTC
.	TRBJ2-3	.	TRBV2	CASQHWDSTQPDTQYF	TGTGCCAGCCAGCATTGGGATTCGACACAACCAGATACGCAGTATTTT
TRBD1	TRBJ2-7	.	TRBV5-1	CASSLRGTASYEQYF	TGCGCCAGCAGCTTGCGTGGGACAGCTTCCTACGAGCAGTACTTC
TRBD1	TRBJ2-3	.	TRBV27	CASSRPRDRGTDTQYF	TGTGCCAGCAGCAGACCTAGGGACAGGGGTACAGATACGCAGTATTTT
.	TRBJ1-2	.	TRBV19	CATARGPGYGYTF	TGTGCCACCGCCCGGGGGCCTGGCTATGGCTACACCTTC
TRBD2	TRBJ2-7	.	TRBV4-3	CASSFGTSASYEQYF	TGCGCCAGCAGCTTCGGGACTAGCGCCTCCTACGAGCAGTACTTC
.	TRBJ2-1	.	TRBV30	CALRDQWANEQFF	TGTGCCTTACGGGACCAGTGGGCCAATGAGCAGTTCTTC
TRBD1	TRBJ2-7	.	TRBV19	CASSPTRQGNEQYF	TGTGCCAGTAGTCCAACCCGACAGGGGAACGAGCAGTACTTC
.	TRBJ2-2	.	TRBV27	CASSGAVRGGELFF	TGTGCCAGCAGTGGGGCAGTGAGAGGCGGGGAGCTGTTTTTT
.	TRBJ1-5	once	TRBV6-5	CASSERRRYNQPQHF	TGTGCCAGCAGTGAGAGACGGCGGTACAATCAGCCCCAGCATTTT
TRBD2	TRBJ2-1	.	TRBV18	CASSASGSPYNEQFF	TGTGCCAGCTCAGCCAGCGGGAGCCCCTACAATGAGCAGTTCTTC
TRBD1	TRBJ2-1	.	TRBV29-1	CSVGQDSYNEQFF	TGCAGCGTGGGACAGGACTCCTACAATGAGCAGTTCTTC
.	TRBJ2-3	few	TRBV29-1	CSVVRGVDTQYF	TGCAGCGTTGTCAGGGGTGTGGATACGCAGTATTTT
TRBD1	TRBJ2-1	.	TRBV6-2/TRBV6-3	CASRKAGTGENEQFF	TGTGCCAGCAGAAAAGCGGGGACAGGGGAAAATGAGCAGTTCTTC
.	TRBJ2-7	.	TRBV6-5	CASSYSQANYEQYF	TGTGCCAGCAGTTACTCTCAGGCAAACTACGAGCAGTACTTC
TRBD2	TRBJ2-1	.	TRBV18	CASSDRGESSYNEQFF	TGTGCCAGCTCAGATCGGGGGGAGAGCTCCTACAATGAGCAGTTCTTC
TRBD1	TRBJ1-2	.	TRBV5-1	CASSLEGARGYTF	TGCGCCAGCAGCTTGGAGGGGGCGCGGGGCTACACCTTC
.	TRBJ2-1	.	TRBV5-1	CASSLVPRNEQFF	TGCGCCAGCAGCTTGGTGCCTCGGAATGAGCAGTTCTTC
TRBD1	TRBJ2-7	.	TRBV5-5	CASRRGQGVGEQYF	TGTGCCAGCAGAAGGGGACAGGGTGTGGGAGAGCAGTACTTC
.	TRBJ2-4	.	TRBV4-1	CASSQDPPGDARNIQYF	TGCGCCAGCAGCCAAGATCCACCCGGGGACGCCCGAAACATTCAGTACTTC
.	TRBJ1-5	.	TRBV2	CASSDWGPSNQPQHF	TGTGCCAGCAGTGACTGGGGGCCCTCGAATCAGCCCCAGCATTTT
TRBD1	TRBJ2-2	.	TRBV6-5	CASSHRDRGSGELFF	TGTGCCAGCAGTCACCGGGACAGGGGATCCGGGGAGCTGTTTTTT
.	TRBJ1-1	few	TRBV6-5	CASSTLDSLNTEAFF	TGTGCCAGCAGTACTTTGGACAGCCTCAACACTGAAGCTTTCTTT